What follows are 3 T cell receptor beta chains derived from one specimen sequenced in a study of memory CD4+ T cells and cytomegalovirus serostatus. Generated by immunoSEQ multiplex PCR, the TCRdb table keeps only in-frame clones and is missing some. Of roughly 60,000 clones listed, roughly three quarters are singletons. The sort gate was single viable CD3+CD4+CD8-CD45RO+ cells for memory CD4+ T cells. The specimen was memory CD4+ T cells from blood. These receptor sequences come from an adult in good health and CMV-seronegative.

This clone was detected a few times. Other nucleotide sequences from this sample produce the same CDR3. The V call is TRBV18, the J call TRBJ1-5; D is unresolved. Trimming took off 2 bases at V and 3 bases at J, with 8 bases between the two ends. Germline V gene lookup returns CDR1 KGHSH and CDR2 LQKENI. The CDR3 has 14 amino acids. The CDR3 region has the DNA TGTGCCAGCTCACCAATGGGTTCCAATCAGCCCCAGCATTTT. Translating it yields CASSPMGSNQPQHF.

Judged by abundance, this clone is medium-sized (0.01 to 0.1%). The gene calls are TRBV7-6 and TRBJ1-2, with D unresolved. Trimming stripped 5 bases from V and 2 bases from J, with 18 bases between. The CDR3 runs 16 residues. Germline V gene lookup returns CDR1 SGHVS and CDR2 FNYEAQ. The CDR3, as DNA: TGTGCCAGCAGCCCTAGTCCCGGCCACCGAAACTATGGCTACACCTTC. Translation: CASSPSPGHRNYGYTF.

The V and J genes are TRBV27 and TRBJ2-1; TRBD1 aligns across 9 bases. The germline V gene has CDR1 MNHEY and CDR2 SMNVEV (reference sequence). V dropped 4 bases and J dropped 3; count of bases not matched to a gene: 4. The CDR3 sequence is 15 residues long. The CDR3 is CASSWKGQGYNEQFF. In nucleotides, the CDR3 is TGTGCCAGCAGTTGGAAGGGACAGGGCTACAATGAGCAGTTCTTC.